The entry below describes one TCR beta chain. The antigen is unknown. Sequencing used immunoSEQ multiplex PCR; TCRdb keeps in-frame clones, though not all of them. The repertoire holds 50,000 to 55,000 clones, approximately 88% seen once, with 0.62% in the top ten. The record originates from a study of graft-versus-host responses after intestinal transplantation. Study in general: Transplants were multivisceral, liver-intestinal, or isolated intestinal. Recipients were all induced with anti-thymocyte globulin, then given tacrolimus and steroids for two to three years.

Whole-study findings and limits: GvH clones surfaced in recipient marrow, some emerging earlier in ileum or blood. Early after transplant, HvG declines were associated with peak levels of circulating GvH clones.

This CDR3 contains 14 residues. The J segment lost 6 bases and the V segment lost 2 bases, leaving 8 bases of the junction unmatched. Germline V lookup: CDR1 SGHNT, CDR2 YYREEE (reference sequence). The sample here was unstimulated CD4+ T cells sorted from spleen or lymph node cells, taken before transplant. This rearrangement joins TRBV5-4 to TRBJ2-7; 7 positions match TRBD2. This TCR was sampled from a human donor who was the organ donor for an intestinal transplant. CDR3 bases: TGTGCCAGCAGCTTCGGGGGAGGGTACGGCGAGCAGTACTTC. This sequence encodes CASSFGGGYGEQYF.